Described below is a single T cell receptor beta chain sequence and its context. This CDR3 is 16 amino acids long. Germline V CDR1 and CDR2: MDHEN, SYDVKM. Germline trimming cut 6 bases from V and 0 bases from J; bases unmatched to any gene: 6. This entry belongs to a study of blood T cell repertoires in COVID-19. Across the study: COVID-19 samples, acute and convalescent, were from the United States, Italy and Spain. The analysed material was cDNA or gDNA that came from T cells, B-cell-depleted T cells, or PBMCs.

Per the authors' pipeline: Reference gene primer amplification in the assay estimated nucleated cell counts. Generated by immunoSEQ multiplex PCR, the TCRdb table keeps only in-frame clones and is missing some. Clone size and V and J calls were adopted from that table, with D and trimming inferred from the DNA. Here the sample spans tens of thousands of clones, around 80% being singletons. This chain connects TRBV28 to TRBJ2-2; 8 bases match TRBD1. Sequenced input: peripheral blood. This TCR derives from a man older than 75 with active or convalescent COVID-19. CDR3 sequence reads: CASRPDRAPNTGELFF. The CDR3 nucleotides are TGTGCCAGCAGGCCGGACAGGGCGCCGAACACCGGGGAGCTGTTTTTT.